The 5 T cell receptor beta chains below come from one sample, sequenced in a study of a mutant IDH1 vaccine in newly diagnosed glioma. The data were produced by immunoSEQ multiplex PCR, yet TCRdb's version contains in-frame clones alone and is incomplete. Altogether fewer than 40,000 clones are present, roughly 84% being singletons, with the ten largest covering about 30%. These receptors have no known antigen. Stated time point: week 47, end of study. Doses comprised 300 ug of mutant IDH1 20-mer peptide each, plus topical imiquimod. Sequenced material: PBMCs, taken from a glioma patient whose treatment included an IDH1 peptide vaccine. The source of these receptors is a man younger than 40 with glioma.

This chain connects TRBV1 to TRBJ2-5. TRBV1 is shown as a pseudogene. This CDR3 comprises 17 residues. The CDR3 DNA is TGCACCAGCAGCCAAGGCCATGAAACGGAACCAAGAGAGTCCCAGTACTTC. As protein: CTSSQGHETEPRESQYF.

The genes are TRBV5-6 and TRBJ1-2, with D unresolved. CDR1 is SGHDT, CDR2 YYEEEE, per germline. The CDR3 has 12 residues. Trimming removed 4 bases from V and 8 bases from J, with 12 bases in between. The DNA for the CDR3 is TGTGCCAGCAGCACTGACATGGCCGGCTACACCTTC. It encodes CASSTDMAGYTF.

The gene calls are TRBV27 and TRBJ2-3, with TRBD2 as a possible D gene (7 bases). V was trimmed by 4 bases and J by 4 bases, leaving 18 bases between them. From germline, CDR1 is MNHEY and CDR2 SMNVEV (reference sequence). There are 16 residues in the CDR3. The CDR3 DNA reads TGTGCCAGCAGTTCACAAGGGGGAGGGAGCGCAGATACGCAGTATTTT. Translating gives CASSSQGGGSADTQYF.

The CDR3 nucleotides are TGTGCCAGCAGCTTAGACATTGGTCGAGGTGGCTACACCTTC. It codes for CASSLDIGRGGYTF. The V call is TRBV9, the J call TRBJ1-2; D not resolved. V lost 4 bases and J 7 bases, leaving 17 bases between the germline ends. Germline V gene lookup returns CDR1 SGDLS and CDR2 YYNGEE. CDR3 length: 14 residues.

This clone was seen once. J is TRBJ1-3 and V is TRBV10-1; D unclear. CDR1 WNHNN and CDR2 SYGVQD come from the germline V gene (reference sequence). The CDR3 consists of 14 residues. V lost 3 bases, J lost 0 bases, and 6 bases lay in between. CDR3 coding DNA: TGCGCCAGCAGTGAAGGCAGCTCTGGAAACACCATATATTTT. Its translation: CASSEGSSGNTIYF.